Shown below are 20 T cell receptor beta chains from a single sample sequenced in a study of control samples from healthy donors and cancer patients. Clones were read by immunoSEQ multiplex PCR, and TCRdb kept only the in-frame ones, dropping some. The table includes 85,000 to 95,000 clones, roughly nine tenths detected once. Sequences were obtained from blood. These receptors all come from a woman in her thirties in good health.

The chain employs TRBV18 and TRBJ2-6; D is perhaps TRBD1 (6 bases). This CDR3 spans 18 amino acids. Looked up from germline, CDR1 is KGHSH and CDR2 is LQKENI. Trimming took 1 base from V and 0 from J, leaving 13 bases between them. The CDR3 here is CASSPREGGSSGANVLTF. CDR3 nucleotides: TGTGCCAGCTCACCACGGGAAGGGGGTAGCTCTGGGGCCAACGTCCTGACTTTC.

CDR3 DNA sequence: TGTGCCAGCAGCAGATTCTCGGGGCTGAACACTGAAGCTTTCTTT. It codes for CASSRFSGLNTEAFF. The chain uses TRBV3-1 (or the pseudogene TRBV3-2) and TRBJ1-1; D possibly corresponds to TRBD1 (5 bases). The V end lost 5 bases, the J end lost 0 bases, and 13 bases lay between the germline ends. Per germline, CDR1 LGHDT and CDR2 YNNKEL (reference sequence). CDR3 size: 15 residues.

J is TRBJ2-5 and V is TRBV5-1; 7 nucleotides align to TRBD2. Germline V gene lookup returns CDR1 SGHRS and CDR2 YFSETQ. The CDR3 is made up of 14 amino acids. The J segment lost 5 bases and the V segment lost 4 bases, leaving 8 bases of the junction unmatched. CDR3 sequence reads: CASSTEREGETQYF. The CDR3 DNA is TGCGCCAGCAGCACTGAGCGGGAAGGGGAGACCCAGTACTTC.

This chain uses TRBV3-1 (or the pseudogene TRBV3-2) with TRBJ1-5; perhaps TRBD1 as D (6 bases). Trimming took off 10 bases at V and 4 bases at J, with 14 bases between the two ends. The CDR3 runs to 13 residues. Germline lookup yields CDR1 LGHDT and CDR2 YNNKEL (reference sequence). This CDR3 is CATQDRPNQPQHF. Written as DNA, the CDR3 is TGTGCCACCCAGGACAGACCAAATCAGCCCCAGCATTTT.

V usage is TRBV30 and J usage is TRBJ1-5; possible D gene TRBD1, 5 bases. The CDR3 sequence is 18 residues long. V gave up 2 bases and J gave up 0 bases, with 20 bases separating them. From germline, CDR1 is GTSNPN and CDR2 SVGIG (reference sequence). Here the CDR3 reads CAWSLTLPGYGSNQPQHF. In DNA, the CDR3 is TGTGCCTGGAGTTTGACCCTCCCAGGGTACGGTAGCAATCAGCCCCAGCATTTT.

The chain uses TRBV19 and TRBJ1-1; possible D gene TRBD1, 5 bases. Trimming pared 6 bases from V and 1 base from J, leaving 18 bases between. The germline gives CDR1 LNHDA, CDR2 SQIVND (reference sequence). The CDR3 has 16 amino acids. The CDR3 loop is CASRHAGGLRNTEAFF. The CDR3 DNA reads TGTGCCAGTAGGCACGCGGGGGGATTGAGGAACACTGAAGCTTTCTTT.

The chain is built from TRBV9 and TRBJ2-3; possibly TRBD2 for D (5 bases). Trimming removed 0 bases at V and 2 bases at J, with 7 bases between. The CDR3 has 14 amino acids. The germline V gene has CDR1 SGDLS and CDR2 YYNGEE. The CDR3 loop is CASSVDGDTDTQYF. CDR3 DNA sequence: TGTGCCAGCAGCGTAGACGGGGACACAGATACGCAGTATTTT.

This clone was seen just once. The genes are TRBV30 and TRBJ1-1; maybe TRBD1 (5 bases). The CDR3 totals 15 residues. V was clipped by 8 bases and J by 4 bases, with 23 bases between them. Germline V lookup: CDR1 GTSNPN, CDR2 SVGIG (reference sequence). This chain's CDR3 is CALIGGRVGFTEAFF. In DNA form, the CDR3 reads TGTGCCCTGATTGGAGGCAGGGTAGGATTCACTGAAGCTTTCTTT.

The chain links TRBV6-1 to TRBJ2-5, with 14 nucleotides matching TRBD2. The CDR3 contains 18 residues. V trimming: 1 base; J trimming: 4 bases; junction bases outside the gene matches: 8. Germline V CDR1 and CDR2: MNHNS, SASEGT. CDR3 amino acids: CASSEVGLAGASLETQYF. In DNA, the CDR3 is TGTGCCAGCAGTGAAGTGGGACTAGCGGGAGCGTCGTTAGAGACCCAGTACTTC.

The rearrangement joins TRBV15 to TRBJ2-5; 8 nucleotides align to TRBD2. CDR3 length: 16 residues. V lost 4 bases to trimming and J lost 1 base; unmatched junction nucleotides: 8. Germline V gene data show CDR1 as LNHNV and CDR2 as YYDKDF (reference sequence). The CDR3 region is CATSTGGAGSQETQYF. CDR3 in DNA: TGTGCCACCAGCACCGGGGGGGCCGGGAGCCAAGAGACCCAGTACTTC. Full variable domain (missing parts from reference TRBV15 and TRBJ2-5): DAMVIQNPRYQVTQFGKPVTLSCSQTLNHNVMYWYQQKSSQAPKLLFHYYDKDFNNEADTPDNFQSRRPNTSFCFLDIRSPGLGDTAMYLCATSTGGAGSQETQYFGPGTRLLVL.

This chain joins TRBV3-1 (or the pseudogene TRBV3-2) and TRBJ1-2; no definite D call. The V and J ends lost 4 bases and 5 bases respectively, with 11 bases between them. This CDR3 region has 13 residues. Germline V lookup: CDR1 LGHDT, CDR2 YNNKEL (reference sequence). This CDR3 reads CASSRPGLYGYTF. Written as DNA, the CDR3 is TGTGCCAGCAGCCGTCCCGGGTTGTATGGCTACACCTTC.

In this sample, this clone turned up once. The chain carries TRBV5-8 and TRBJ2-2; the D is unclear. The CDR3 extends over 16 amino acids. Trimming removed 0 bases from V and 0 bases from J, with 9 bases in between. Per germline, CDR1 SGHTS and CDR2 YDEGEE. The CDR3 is CASSLALGPNTGELFF. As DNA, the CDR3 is TGTGCCAGCAGCTTGGCGCTGGGTCCGAACACCGGGGAGCTGTTTTTT.

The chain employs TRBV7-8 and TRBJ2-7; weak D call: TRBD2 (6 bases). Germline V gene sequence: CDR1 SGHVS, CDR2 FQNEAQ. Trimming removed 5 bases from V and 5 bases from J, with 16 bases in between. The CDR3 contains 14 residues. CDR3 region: CASSPGRSGHEQYF. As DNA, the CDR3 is TGTGCCAGCAGCCCAGGGAGGTCGGGACACGAGCAGTACTTC.

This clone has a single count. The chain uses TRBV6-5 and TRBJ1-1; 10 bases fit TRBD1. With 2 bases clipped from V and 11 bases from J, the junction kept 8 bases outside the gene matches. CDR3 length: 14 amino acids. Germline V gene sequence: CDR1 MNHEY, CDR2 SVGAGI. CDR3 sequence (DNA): TGTGCCAGCAGTTACCTCCGGGACAGGGGAAGGGCTTTCTTT. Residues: CASSYLRDRGRAFF.

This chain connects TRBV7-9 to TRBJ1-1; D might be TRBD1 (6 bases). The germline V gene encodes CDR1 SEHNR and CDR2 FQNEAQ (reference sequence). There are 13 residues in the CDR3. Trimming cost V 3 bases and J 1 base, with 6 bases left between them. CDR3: CASSLGQNTEAFF. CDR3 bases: TGTGCCAGCAGCTTGGGACAGAACACTGAAGCTTTCTTT. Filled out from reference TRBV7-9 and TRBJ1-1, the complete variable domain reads DTGVSQNPRHKITKRGQNVTFRCDPISEHNRLYWYRQTLGQGPEFLTYFQNEAQLEKSRLLSDRFSAERPKGSFSTLEIQRTEQGDSAMYLCASSLGQNTEAFFGQGTRLTVV.

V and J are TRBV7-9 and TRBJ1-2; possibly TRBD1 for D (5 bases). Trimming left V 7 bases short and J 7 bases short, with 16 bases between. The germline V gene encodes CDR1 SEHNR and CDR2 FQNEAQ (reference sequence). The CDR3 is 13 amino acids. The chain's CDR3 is CASITGLGGGYTF. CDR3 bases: TGTGCCAGCATCACCGGACTGGGGGGTGGCTACACCTTC.

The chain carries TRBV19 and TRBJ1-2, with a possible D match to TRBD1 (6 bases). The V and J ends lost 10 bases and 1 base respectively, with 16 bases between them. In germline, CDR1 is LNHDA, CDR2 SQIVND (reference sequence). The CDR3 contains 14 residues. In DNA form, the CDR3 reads TGTGCCACCCGGCGGGGGCAGGGTAACTATGGCTACACCTTC. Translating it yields CATRRGQGNYGYTF.

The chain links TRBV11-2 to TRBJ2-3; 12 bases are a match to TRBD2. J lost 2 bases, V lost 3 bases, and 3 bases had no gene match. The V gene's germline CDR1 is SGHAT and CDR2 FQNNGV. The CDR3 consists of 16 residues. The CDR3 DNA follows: TGTGCCAGCAGCTTCGGACTAGCGGGAACCACAGATACGCAGTATTTT. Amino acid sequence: CASSFGLAGTTDTQYF.

Here the CDR3 reads CASSVTRLAGNNEQFF. The CDR3 DNA sequence: TGTGCCAGCAGTGTAACCCGACTAGCGGGGAACAATGAGCAGTTCTTC. The rearrangement links TRBV2 to TRBJ2-1; 11 bases align to TRBD2. This CDR3 contains 16 residues. V lost 4 bases, J lost 5 bases, and 7 bases stayed unmatched. CDR1 is SNHLY, CDR2 FYNNEI, per germline. The full variable domain, rest sourced from reference TRBV2 and TRBJ2-1, is EPEVTQTPSHQVTQMGQEVILRCVPISNHLYFYWYRQILGQKVEFLVSFYNNEISEKSEIFDDQFSVERPDGSNFTLKIRSTKLEDSAMYFCASSVTRLAGNNEQFFGPGTRLTVL.

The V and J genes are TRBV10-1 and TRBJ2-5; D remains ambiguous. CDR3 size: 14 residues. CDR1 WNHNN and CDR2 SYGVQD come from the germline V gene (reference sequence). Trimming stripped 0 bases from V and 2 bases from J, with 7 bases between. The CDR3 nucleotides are TGCGCCAGCAGTGAGTCGGCAGGTCAAGAGACCCAGTACTTC. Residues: CASSESAGQETQYF.